This TCR beta chain was retrieved from a study of lymphopenia after photon versus proton radiotherapy (dated by TCRdb to about 2019). Some background on the complete study: Photon and proton radiation therapy were compared by the study for their immunological effects in patients with gastrointestinal tumors who developed high-grade lymphopenia. The goal of the study was to characterize the differences between the two radiation modalities in how they affect the immune system. The cohort comprised approximately 21 patients with gastrointestinal tumors who received either photon or proton therapy and then developed lymphopenia.

Library prep was done by the immunoSEQ multiplex PCR assay. T cell repertoires were profiled by deep sequencing of rearranged TCR beta loci, alongside multiparametric flow cytometry. TCRdb took this table from immuneACCESS and kept in-frame rearrangements with V and J called. Such tables lack part of the clones; where checked against another copy, unresolved V genes explain under half of the gap, and the rest is unexplained. This sample holds under 80,000 clones; more than 75% were observed only once. The ten largest clones capture roughly 2.3% of the sample. Including the terminal cysteine and phenylalanine, the CDR3 comprises 14 residues. Only the CDR3 region is kept as DNA, spanning 42 bases read in frame from base 1. The CDR1 and CDR2 encoded by the germline V gene are SGDLS and YYNGEE. Trimming costs V 0 bases and J 4 bases, and their ends lie 10 bases apart. On this clone: Its cognate antigen has yet to be identified. No qualities accompany the bases; no much larger clone lies one base away.

General study outcomes and caveats: After the lymphocyte count nadir, photon-treated repertoires showed oligoclonal expansion, especially of CD8+ Temra cells, which drove the drop in diversity. Across the cohort, a larger post-nadir drop in TCR diversity was inversely correlated with overall survival time among patients who died. During treatment, patients who received photon therapy lost naive T cells and TCR diversity and gained effector/memory populations, whereas patients who received proton therapy remained relatively stable. The survival association was assessed only in patients who died, and better survival with proton therapy was presented by the authors as a possibility rather than a demonstrated result.

This TCR was sampled from a man aged 40-55 years with gastric cancer. This sample comprised peripheral blood, obtained from a patient treated with photon-based radiotherapy. The V and J genes are TRBV9 and TRBJ1-2; the D gene cannot be named for sure. The CDR3 in this case is CASSVGEGRYGYTF. The sequenced DNA: TGTGCCAGCAGCGTAGGGGAGGGCCGCTATGGCTACACCTTC.